This record concerns one T cell receptor beta chain sequence. Its target is not known. The record originates from a study of T cell responses to AZD1222 COVID-19 vaccine. The CDR3 covers 13 residues. V dropped 5 bases and J dropped 4; count of bases not matched to a gene: 4. The V gene's germline CDR1 is SGHTA and CDR2 FQGTGA. Clones were read by immunoSEQ multiplex PCR, and TCRdb kept only the in-frame ones, dropping some. The data contain about 150,000 clones, approximately 92% of them singletons. Study-wide results and limits: There were mostly white British donors and more females than males, and clonal diversity was possibly underestimated. Spike regions recognized by vaccine-associated CD4 TCRs spanned the protein, led by 160-218 and 743-854. The study identified only 6 or 7 AZD1222 recipients as seropositive at baseline.

V usage is TRBV7-3 and J usage is TRBJ1-2, with 7 positions matching TRBD1. Sequencing used peripheral blood, obtained on day 0 of AZD1222 vaccination. This TCR was recovered from an adult in good health. The CDR3 DNA follows: TGTGCCAGCAGCAACAGGGGCGGCTATGGCTACACCTTC. Protein sequence: CASSNRGGYGYTF.